The clone carrying this T cell receptor (beta chain) was observed once. The data are from a study of siplizumab effects on memory and regulatory T cells. Measured with immunoSEQ multiplex PCR; TCRdb has only the in-frame clones, and not every one. The profile shows some 100,000 clones, around 94% of them singletons. This CDR3 region has 17 residues. The V gene end was trimmed by 0 bases and the J gene end by 2 bases; junction bases not matched to a gene: 9. Germline CDR1 reads SGHRS; CDR2 reads YFSETQ. The chain employs TRBV5-1 and TRBJ2-3, with 7 bases matching TRBD2. Source material: Tregs sorted from blood. This receptor was obtained from a human donor in good health. CDR3 coding DNA: TGCGCCAGCAGCTTGGCGCGTGCGGGAGCTATCACAGATACGCAGTATTTT. This codes for CASSLARAGAITDTQYF.